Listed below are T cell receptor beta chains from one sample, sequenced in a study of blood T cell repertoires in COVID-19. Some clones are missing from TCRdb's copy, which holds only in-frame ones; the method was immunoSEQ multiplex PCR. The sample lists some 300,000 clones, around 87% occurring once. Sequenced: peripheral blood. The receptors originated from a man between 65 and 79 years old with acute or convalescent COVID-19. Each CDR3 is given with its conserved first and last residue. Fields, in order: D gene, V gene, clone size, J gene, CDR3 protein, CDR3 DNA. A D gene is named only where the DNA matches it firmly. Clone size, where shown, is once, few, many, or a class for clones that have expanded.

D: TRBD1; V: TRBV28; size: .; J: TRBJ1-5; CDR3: CASSFMDRVRNQPQHF; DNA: TGTGCCAGCAGTTTCATGGACAGGGTACGCAATCAGCCCCAGCATTTT
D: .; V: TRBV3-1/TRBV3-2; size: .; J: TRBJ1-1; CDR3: CASSQDWQANTEAFF; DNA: TGTGCCAGCAGCCAAGATTGGCAGGCGAACACTGAAGCTTTCTTT
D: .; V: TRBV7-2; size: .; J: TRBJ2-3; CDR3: CASSPGGTDLTDTQYF; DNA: TGTGCCAGCAGCCCAGGGGGGACGGACCTCACAGATACGCAGTATTTT
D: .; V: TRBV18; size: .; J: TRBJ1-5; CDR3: CASSPMGGGPGNQPQHF; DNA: TGTGCCAGCTCACCCATGGGGGGGGGCCCGGGCAATCAGCCCCAGCATTTT
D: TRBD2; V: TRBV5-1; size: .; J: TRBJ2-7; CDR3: CASREAGGVTYEQYF; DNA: TGCGCCAGCAGGGAAGCGGGGGGTGTAACCTACGAGCAGTACTTC
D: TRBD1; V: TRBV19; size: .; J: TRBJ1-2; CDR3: CASSSRTGTTYGYTF; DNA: TGTGCCAGTAGTTCCCGGACAGGGACTACCTATGGCTACACCTTC
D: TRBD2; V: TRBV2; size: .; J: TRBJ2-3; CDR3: CASTGTSQRTDTQYF; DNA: TGTGCCAGCACCGGGACTAGCCAACGCACAGATACGCAGTATTTT
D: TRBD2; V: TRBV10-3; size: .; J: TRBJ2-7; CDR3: CAINTSGRDEQYF; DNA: TGTGCCATCAACACTAGCGGGAGGGACGAGCAGTACTTC
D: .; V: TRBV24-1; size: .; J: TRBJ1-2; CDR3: CATSDPRTDYGYTF; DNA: TGTGCCACCAGTGATCCTCGGACAGACTATGGCTACACCTTC
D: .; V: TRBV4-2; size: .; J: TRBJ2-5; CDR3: CASSQVSSEQETQYF; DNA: TGTGCCAGCAGCCAAGTGTCTAGCGAGCAAGAGACCCAGTACTTC
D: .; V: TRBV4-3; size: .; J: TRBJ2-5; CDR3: CASSTRDRAGETQYF; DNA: TGCGCCAGCAGCACCCGGGACCGAGCGGGAGAGACCCAGTACTTC
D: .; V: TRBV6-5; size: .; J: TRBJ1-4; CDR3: CASSYSQRPNEKLFF; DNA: TGTGCCAGCAGTTACTCCCAGCGGCCGAATGAAAAACTGTTTTTT
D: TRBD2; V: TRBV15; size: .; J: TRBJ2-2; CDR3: CATSRDPRTSGAGELFF; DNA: TGTGCCACCAGCAGAGATCCAAGGACTAGTGGTGCCGGGGAGCTGTTTTTT
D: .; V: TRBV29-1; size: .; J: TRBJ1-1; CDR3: CSVGVDTEAFF; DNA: TGCAGCGTGGGAGTAGACACTGAAGCTTTCTTT
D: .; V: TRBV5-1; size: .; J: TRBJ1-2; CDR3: CASSLGRGSYGYTF; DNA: TGCGCCAGCAGCTTGGGTCGGGGGAGCTATGGCTACACCTTC
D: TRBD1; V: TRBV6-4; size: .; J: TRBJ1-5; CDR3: CASSDGTGWDQPQHF; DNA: TGTGCCAGCAGCGACGGGACAGGGTGGGATCAGCCCCAGCATTTT
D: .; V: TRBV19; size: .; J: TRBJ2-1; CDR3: CASSMTPMAEPYNEQFF; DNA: TGTGCCAGTAGTATGACCCCCATGGCGGAGCCCTACAATGAGCAGTTCTTC
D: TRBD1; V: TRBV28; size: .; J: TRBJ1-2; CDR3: CASRPMTGMRGAYGYTF; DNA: TGTGCCAGCAGACCCATGACAGGGATGAGGGGAGCCTATGGCTACACCTTC
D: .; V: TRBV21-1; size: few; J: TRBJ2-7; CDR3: CASSKRTSGDEQYF; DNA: TGTGCCAGCAGCAAGAGGACTAGCGGGGACGAGCAGTACTTC
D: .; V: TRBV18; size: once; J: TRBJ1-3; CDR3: CASSEVPGNTIYF; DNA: TGTGCCAGCTCAGAGGTCCCTGGAAACACCATATATTTT
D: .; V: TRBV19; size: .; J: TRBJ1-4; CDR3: CASSPTDGVEKLFF; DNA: TGTGCCAGTAGCCCAACAGACGGGGTGGAAAAACTGTTTTTT
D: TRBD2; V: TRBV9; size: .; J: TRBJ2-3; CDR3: CASSGLAGTQYF; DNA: TGTGCCAGCAGTGGACTAGCTGGTACGCAGTATTTT
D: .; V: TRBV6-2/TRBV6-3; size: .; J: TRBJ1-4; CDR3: CASSPLRGTNEKLFF; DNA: TGTGCCAGCAGCCCTCTCCGGGGGACTAATGAAAAACTGTTTTTT
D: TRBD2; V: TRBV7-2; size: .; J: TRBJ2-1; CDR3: CASSVTILTSGRTNEQFF; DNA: TGTGCCAGCAGCGTTACCATCCTTACTAGCGGGAGGACCAATGAGCAGTTCTTC
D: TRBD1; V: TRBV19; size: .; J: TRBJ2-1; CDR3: CASSIGVGGFDEQFF; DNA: TGTGCCAGTAGTATAGGTGTAGGGGGCTTTGATGAGCAGTTCTTC
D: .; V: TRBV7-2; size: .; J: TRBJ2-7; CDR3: CASSWQQGYEQYF; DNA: TGTGCCAGCAGCTGGCAACAGGGCTACGAGCAGTACTTC
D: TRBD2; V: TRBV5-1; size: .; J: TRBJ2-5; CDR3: CASSSAGVLETQYF; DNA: TGCGCCAGCAGTTCGGCGGGAGTCCTGGAGACCCAGTACTTC
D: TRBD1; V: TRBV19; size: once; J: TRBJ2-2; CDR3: CASSIGGGTGNTGELFF; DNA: TGTGCCAGTAGTATAGGTGGGGGGACAGGGAACACCGGGGAGCTGTTTTTT
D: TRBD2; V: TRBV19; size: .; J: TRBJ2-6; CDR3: CASSTQWGGLTF; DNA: TGTGCCAGTAGTACCCAGTGGGGGGGCCTGACTTTC
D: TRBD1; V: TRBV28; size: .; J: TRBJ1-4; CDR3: CASSLLQGTSEKLFF; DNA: TGTGCCAGCAGTTTACTACAGGGGACGAGTGAAAAACTGTTTTTT
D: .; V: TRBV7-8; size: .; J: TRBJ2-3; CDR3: CASSSPQGSRTDTQYF; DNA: TGTGCCAGCAGCTCCCCCCAGGGCAGCCGCACAGATACGCAGTATTTT
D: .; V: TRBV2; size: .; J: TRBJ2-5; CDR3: CASTDTGFGEETQYF; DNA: TGTGCCAGCACCGATACAGGGTTTGGGGAAGAGACCCAGTACTTC
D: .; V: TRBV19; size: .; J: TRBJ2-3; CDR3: CASSTNREDTQYF; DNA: TGTGCCAGTAGTACCAACAGAGAAGATACGCAGTATTTT
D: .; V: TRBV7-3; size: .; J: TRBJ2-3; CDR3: CASSPVGSATNTQYF; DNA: TGTGCCAGCAGCCCCGTAGGGAGCGCCACGAATACGCAGTATTTT
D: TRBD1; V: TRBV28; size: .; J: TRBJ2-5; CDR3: CASSLLQGSRETQYF; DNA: TGTGCCAGCAGTTTATTACAGGGGAGTAGGGAGACCCAGTACTTC
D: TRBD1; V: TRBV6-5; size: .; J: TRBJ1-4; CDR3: CASTTGKYEKLFF; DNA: TGTGCCAGCACGACAGGGAAGTATGAAAAACTGTTTTTT
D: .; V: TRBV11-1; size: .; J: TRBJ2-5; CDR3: CASSSQQGTQYF; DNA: TGTGCCAGCAGCTCCCAGCAGGGGACCCAGTACTTC
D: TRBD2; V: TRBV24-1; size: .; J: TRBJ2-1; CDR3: CATSGGGYNEQFF; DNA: TGTGCCACCAGTGGCGGGGGGTACAATGAGCAGTTCTTC
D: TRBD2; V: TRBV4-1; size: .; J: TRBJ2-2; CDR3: CASSQEGSGSGTGELFF; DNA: TGCGCCAGCAGCCAAGAGGGGAGCGGGAGTGGGACGGGGGAGCTGTTTTTT
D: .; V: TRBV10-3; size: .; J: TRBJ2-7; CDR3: CAISQASYEQYF; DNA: TGTGCCATCAGTCAGGCTTCCTACGAGCAGTACTTC
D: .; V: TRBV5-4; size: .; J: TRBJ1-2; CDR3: CASSSPGRRDHTF; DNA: TGTGCCAGCAGCTCACCAGGACGGCGGGACCACACCTTC
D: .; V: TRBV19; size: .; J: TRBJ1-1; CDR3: CASSIGVNTEAFF; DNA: TGTGCCAGTAGTATCGGAGTGAACACTGAAGCTTTCTTT
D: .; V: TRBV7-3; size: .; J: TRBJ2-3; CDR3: CASSLRGSRDTQYF; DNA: TGTGCCAGCAGCTTAAGGGGCTCCCGAGATACGCAGTATTTT
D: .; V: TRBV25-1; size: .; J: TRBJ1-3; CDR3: CASSDTGGNTIYF; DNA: TGTGCCAGCAGTGATACAGGTGGAAACACCATATATTTT
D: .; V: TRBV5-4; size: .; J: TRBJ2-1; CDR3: CASSLGGAGRGRSEQFF; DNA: TGTGCCAGCAGCTTGGGCGGAGCAGGCAGGGGAAGATCTGAGCAGTTCTTC
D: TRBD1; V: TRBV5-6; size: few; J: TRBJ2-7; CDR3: CASSLVGQGEYEQYF; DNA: TGTGCCAGCAGCTTGGTAGGACAGGGAGAATACGAGCAGTACTTC
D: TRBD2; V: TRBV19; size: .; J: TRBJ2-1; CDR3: CASSSNSGRVQFF; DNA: TGTGCCAGTAGTTCCAATAGCGGGAGGGTCCAGTTCTTC
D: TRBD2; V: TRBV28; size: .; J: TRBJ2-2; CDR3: CASRPRTSGKTGELFF; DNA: TGTGCCAGCAGGCCGCGGACTAGCGGGAAGACCGGGGAGCTGTTTTTT